These 4 T cell receptor beta chains share one sample of origin, sequenced in a study of CD8+ T cells in alopecia areata. Extraction of RNA preceded its reverse transcription into cDNA, which served as the sequencing template. TCRdb keeps only in-frame clones here, not all; method: immunoSEQ multiplex PCR. Of 200,000 or so clones listed, around 50% are singletons. What was sequenced was CD8+ T cells sorted from blood. The receptors derive from a human donor in good health.

This chain's CDR3 is CASSPTGGYGYTF. CDR3 sequence (DNA): TGTGCCAGCAGCCCGACGGGCGGCTATGGCTACACCTTC. V gene TRBV9 combines with J gene TRBJ1-2, with no clear D. CDR1 and CDR2 (germline): SGDLS, YYNGEE. This CDR3 comprises 13 residues. The V and J ends lost 4 bases and 4 bases respectively, with 11 bases between them.

This clone was detected only once. The chain links TRBV9 to TRBJ2-7, with a tentative D call TRBD2 (7 bases). The germline gives CDR1 SGDLS, CDR2 YYNGEE. V was pared by 3 bases and J by 2 bases, with 12 bases between. The CDR3 runs to 14 residues. This chain's CDR3 is CASSAGGGTYEQYF. For the CDR3, the DNA is TGTGCCAGCAGCGCGGGGGGCGGTACCTACGAGCAGTACTTC.

This clone was counted a few times. The chain uses TRBV4-1 and TRBJ1-6, with D hard to call. The CDR3 has 16 residues. The ends were cut back, 0 bases at V and 7 bases at J, with 13 bases in the middle. The germline V gene encodes CDR1 MGHRA and CDR2 YSYEKL. DNA for the CDR3: TGCGCCAGCAGCCAAGATCAATCCGGGAGAAATTCACCCCTCCACTTT. As protein: CASSQDQSGRNSPLHF.

The V and J genes are TRBV4-1 and TRBJ1-5, with D possibly matching TRBD1 (5 bases). The V gene lost 5 bases and the J gene lost 5 bases, with 16 bases spanning the gap. This CDR3 is 15 amino acids long. Germline lookup yields CDR1 MGHRA and CDR2 YSYEKL. The CDR3 region is CASSSPTGEDQPQHF. The DNA for the CDR3 is TGCGCCAGCAGCTCCCCAACAGGAGAGGATCAGCCCCAGCATTTT.